This TCR beta chain was recovered during a study of shared clonotypes between healthy human individuals. Study-wide findings and caveats: A handful of donors held around 5% of naive CD4 clonotypes in common.

On this clone: The target antigen is unknown.

Authors' data handling: From ImmunoSEQ came sequences covering only the junction and carrying no quality scores, so filtering differed. TCRdb's copy holds only in-frame clones and misses some; the assay was immunoSEQ multiplex PCR. Clonal size and the V and J genes are those of that table, whereas D and trimming came from the DNA. Counted here are over a million clones, about 84% occurring once; the ten biggest clones make up 0.6% to 0.7%. Each sample came from a Caucasian adult donor living in Nashville, Tennessee. The receptor was isolated from a man aged 18 to 29 in good health. Some clones in this sample may be carry-over from other donors' samples. The sequencing sample was made of memory CD4+ T cells from PBMCs. Subset here: CD45RA-negative fraction.

The CDR3 spells CAWSKGGGQPQHF. The DNA of the CDR3 is TGTGCCTGGAGCAAGGGGGGCGGGCAGCCCCAGCATTTT. This chain uses TRBV30 with TRBJ1-5; possible D gene TRBD1, 6 bases. The CDR3 spans 13 residues. CDR1 and CDR2 (germline): GTSNPN, SVGIG (reference sequence). V lost 3 bases to trimming and J lost 7 bases, with 13 bases between them.